What follows are 5 T cell receptor beta chains derived from one specimen sequenced in a study of long-term antiretroviral therapy in people with HIV. The run of the v3.0 immunoSEQ assay was at survey level. Here immunoSEQ multiplex PCR was the method, and the copy in TCRdb shows in-frame clones only, minus some. There are some 31,000 clones in the sample; 95% occur only once, and 7% to 8.5% lies in the top ten. Sequencing used unsorted PBMCs, obtained 5.3 years after starting antiretroviral therapy. These receptors were taken from a man aged 25-45 years with HIV.

The sample holds a few counts of this clone. The rearrangement joins TRBV6-4 to TRBJ1-6; D is unresolved. CDR3 length: 13 amino acids. Germline V gene lookup returns CDR1 MRHNA and CDR2 SNTAGT. The germline V and J ends were trimmed by 2 bases and 5 bases, with 4 bases remaining between them. CDR3: CASSDRDNSPLHF. The CDR3 region has the DNA TGTGCCAGCAGTGACAGGGATAATTCACCCCTCCACTTT.

This clone occurred once. The rearrangement joins TRBV29-1 to TRBJ1-1; D is unresolved. The V gene lost 4 bases and the J gene lost 6 bases, with 18 bases spanning the gap. Germline CDR1 SQVTM, CDR2 ANQGSEA. The CDR3 spans 14 residues. The CDR3 coding sequence is TGCAGCGTTGTCCGGACTTTTGTAAGCGCTGAAGCTTTCTTT. The encoded protein is CSVVRTFVSAEAFF.

The chain is built from TRBV30 and TRBJ1-2; TRBD1 aligns across 10 bases. V lost 2 bases and J lost 4; bases outside the gene matches: 4. The length of the CDR3 is 14 residues. The germline CDR1 and CDR2 sequences are GTSNPN and SVGIG (reference sequence). The CDR3 spells CAWSLRQGAYGYTF. The CDR3 nucleotides are TGTGCCTGGAGTTTGAGACAGGGGGCCTATGGCTACACCTTC.

This clone was detected only once. It is unclear where the CDR3 begins or ends on the DNA, so no DNA is shown, and the CDR3 is as TCRdb lists it. The chain has TRBV21-1 and TRBJ1-3. TRBV21-1 is designated a pseudogene. A total of 16 residues make up the CDR3, ends included. This CDR3 reads CASSKYRVGSGNTIYF.

V and J are TRBV2 and TRBJ1-2, with a tentative D call TRBD1 (6 bases). CDR3 length: 16 residues. Germline loops: CDR1 SNHLY, CDR2 FYNNEI. Trimming shortened V by 3 bases and J by 2 bases, and 16 bases separated the two germline ends. The CDR3 reads CASSEARGGPNYGYTF. The CDR3 region has the DNA TGTGCCAGCAGTGAGGCAAGGGGGGGGCCGAACTATGGCTACACCTTC.